The sequence of this T cell receptor beta chain was determined in a study of technical replicates of blood from several donors. The CDR3 contains 17 residues. The ends were cut back, 0 bases at V and 0 bases at J, with 12 bases in the middle. CDR1 is LGHNA and CDR2 is YSLEER in the germline V gene. Using immunoSEQ multiplex PCR, the repertoire was profiled, and TCRdb retains in-frame clones only, with some absent. In the table there are around 64,000 clones, roughly 93% of which are singletons. V gene TRBV4-3 combines with J gene TRBJ2-1; no clear D. Sequenced input: PBMCs. This sequence originates from a human donor in good health. Some clones in this sample may be carry-over from other donors' samples. The CDR3 loop is CASSQDLDDYSYNEQFF. The CDR3 region has the DNA TGCGCCAGCAGCCAAGACCTAGACGATTACTCCTACAATGAGCAGTTCTTC.